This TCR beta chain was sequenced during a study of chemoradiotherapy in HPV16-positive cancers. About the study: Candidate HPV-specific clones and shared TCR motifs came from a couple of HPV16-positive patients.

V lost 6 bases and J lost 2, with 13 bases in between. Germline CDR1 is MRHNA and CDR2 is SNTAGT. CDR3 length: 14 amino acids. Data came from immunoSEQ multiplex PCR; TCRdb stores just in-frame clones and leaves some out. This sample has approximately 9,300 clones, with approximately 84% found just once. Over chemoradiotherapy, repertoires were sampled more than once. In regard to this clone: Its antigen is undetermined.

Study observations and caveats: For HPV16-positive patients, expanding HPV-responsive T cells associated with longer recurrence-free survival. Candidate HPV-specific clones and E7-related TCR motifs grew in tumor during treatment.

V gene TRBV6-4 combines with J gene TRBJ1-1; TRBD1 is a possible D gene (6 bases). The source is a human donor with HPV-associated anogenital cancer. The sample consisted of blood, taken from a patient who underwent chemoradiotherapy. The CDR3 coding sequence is TGTGCCAGCAGGAGTACAGGGCATAACACTGAAGCTTTCTTT. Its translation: CASRSTGHNTEAFF.